One TCR beta chain is described in this entry. This clone was counted between two and nine times. This clone's antigen is unknown. Nothing much larger sits one base from this clone, and base qualities are not available. These data come from a study of PD-L1 blockade in urothelial cancer (dated by TCRdb to 2015 to 2018). A note on the overall study: All patients started therapy around 2014 and received atezolizumab 1,200 mg intravenously every 3 weeks. About 85% of the roughly 29 patients were identified as males with urothelial cancer of bladder origin, and a prior smoking history was reported by 18 of 29 patients. Patients had an ECOG performance status of 0 or 1 and had received between 0 and 3 prior chemotherapy regimens. Blood samples were analyzed at 3 weeks after treatment start (second dose) and at 6 weeks after treatment start. Blood samples gave a median of 141,255 T cells and 77,000 or so unique TCRs, with a median clonality of approximately 0.078. The study was an exploratory multi-omic analysis of somatic, immune and clinical correlates of response to PD-L1 blockade with atezolizumab in urothelial cancer. Pretreatment tumor samples and matched peripheral blood, collected serially before and after atezolizumab treatment, underwent TCR sequencing. Durable clinical benefit was defined as a progression-free survival longer than 6 months, and TCR features were additionally tested against progression-free survival and overall survival. In the same patients who had TCR sequencing, pretreatment tumors also underwent whole exome sequencing and RNA sequencing. Eight to ten patients achieved durable clinical benefit and 15 to 20 did not. Around 30 patients had pretreatment blood TCR-seq, about 25 had at least one posttreatment blood collection, and about 25 had tumor TCR-seq.

Reading the label with the study, this specimen's time point is: peripheral blood 6 weeks after treatment start. A total of roughly 31 patients with locally advanced or metastatic urothelial carcinoma, treated at Memorial Sloan Kettering on a trial protocol, made up the cohort. Peripheral blood mononuclear cells were collected pretreatment and during treatment, with between 1 and 8 total time points obtained per patient. The Qiagen DNeasy Blood extraction kit was used to purify genomic DNA from total PBMCs and tumor samples. Collected pretreatment and during treatment, PBMCs were isolated and stored as previously described. The research as a whole found: Patients with durable benefit showed greater expansion of tumor-associated TCR clones in peripheral blood 3 weeks after starting treatment (n ≈ 20, p = 0.022). A pretreatment peripheral blood TCR clonality below the median was linked to improved progression-free and overall survival. Because the sample size was small (n ≈ 29) and many exploratory analyses were performed, the results are intended to be hypothesis-generating.

Synthetic TCR analog templates were spiked into each PCR to estimate absolute template abundance from read counts. TCRbeta CDR3 regions were amplified from genomic DNA with bias-controlled V and J gene primers using the immunoSEQ assay. Sequencing of rearranged TCRbeta segments was performed at approximately 20X coverage. In the source study's methods: Sequencing errors were corrected by clustering, and CDR3s were annotated against IMGT so that V, D and J genes could be assigned. Downstream analyses used only productive TCRbeta rearrangements, leaving out any out-of-frame or stop-codon sequences. To compute clonality, Shannon entropy was normalized by the log of the number of unique productive sequences and then subtracted from one. Fisher's exact test with Benjamini-Hochberg correction, at a threshold of adjusted p below 0.01, was used to find clones that differed between time points or between blood and tumor. As stored in TCRdb, this immuneACCESS dataset retains in-frame rearrangements with V and J assigned. A fraction of the clones does not appear; measured against another copy, unresolved V genes explain less than half of the discrepancy, and the remainder lacks a known reason. The V and J calls and the clone size are those of that table, but D and trimming were determined from the DNA. This sample holds roughly 100,000 clones; approximately 87% were observed only once. Around 8% of the sample is held by the ten biggest clonotypes.

The source material was PBMCs, sampled around atezolizumab (anti-PD-L1) treatment. The sequence derives from a man aged 70-80 years with urothelial cancer.

The CDR3: CAIRTSGSRYNEQFF. The bases read TGTGCCATCAGGACTAGCGGGAGTCGTTACAATGAGCAGTTCTTC. In this chain, TRBV10-3 is recombined with TRBJ2-1; 12 nucleotides in the junction match TRBD2. The germline V gene encodes CDR1 ENHRY and CDR2 SYGVKD. Counted from cysteine to phenylalanine, this CDR3 has 15 amino acids. The retained sequence is limited to the CDR3, 45 bases, with the frame set at the first base. V has 6 bases trimmed and J has 4 bases trimmed; junction bases matching no gene number 4.